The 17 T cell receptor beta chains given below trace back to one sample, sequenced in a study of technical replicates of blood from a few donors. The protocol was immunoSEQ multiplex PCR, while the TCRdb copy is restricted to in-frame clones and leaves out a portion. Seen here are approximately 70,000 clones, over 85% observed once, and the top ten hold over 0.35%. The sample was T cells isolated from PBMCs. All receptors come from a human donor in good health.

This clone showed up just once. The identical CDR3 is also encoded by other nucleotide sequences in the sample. Here the CDR3 DNA reads TGTGCCAGCAGTACAGGGGGAAGCAATCAGCCCCAGCATTTT. This sequence encodes CASSTGGSNQPQHF. The V gene is TRBV27, the J gene TRBJ1-5; 8 nucleotides align to TRBD1. The V segment lost 5 bases and the J segment 1 base; nucleotides outside the gene matches: 1. This CDR3 is built from 14 residues. Germline loops: CDR1 MNHEY, CDR2 SMNVEV (reference sequence).

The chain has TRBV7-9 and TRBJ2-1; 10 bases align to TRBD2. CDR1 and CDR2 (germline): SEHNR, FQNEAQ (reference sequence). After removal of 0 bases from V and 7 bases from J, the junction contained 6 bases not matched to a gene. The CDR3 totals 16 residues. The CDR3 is CASSLASSGGRNEQFF. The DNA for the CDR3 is TGTGCCAGCAGCTTAGCGTCTAGCGGGGGACGGAATGAGCAGTTCTTC.

CDR3 in amino acids: CSARTSGELFF. CDR3 sequence (DNA): TGCAGTGCTCGGACATCTGGGGAGCTGTTTTTT. The V gene is TRBV20-1, the J gene TRBJ2-2; D is possibly TRBD1 (5 bases). V dropped 5 bases and J dropped 8 bases, with 9 bases sitting between them. The CDR3 covers 11 residues. Looked up from germline, CDR1 is DFQATT and CDR2 is SNEGSKA (reference sequence).

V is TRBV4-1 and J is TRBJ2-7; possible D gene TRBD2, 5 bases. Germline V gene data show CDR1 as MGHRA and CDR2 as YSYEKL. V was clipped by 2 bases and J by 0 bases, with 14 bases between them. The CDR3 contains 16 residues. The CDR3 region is CASSQYLEGSSYEQYF. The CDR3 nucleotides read TGCGCCAGCAGCCAATATCTCGAAGGGAGCTCCTACGAGCAGTACTTC.

The CDR3 DNA is TGTGCCAGCAGCGACCCGGACAGGGGGAGATATGGCTACACCTTC. It codes for CASSDPDRGRYGYTF. The rearrangement links TRBV7-9 to TRBJ1-2, with 10 nucleotides matching TRBD1. The CDR3 sequence is 15 residues long. The ends lost 5 bases at V and 5 bases at J; junction bases unmatched: 8. Looked up from germline, CDR1 is SEHNR and CDR2 is FQNEAQ (reference sequence).

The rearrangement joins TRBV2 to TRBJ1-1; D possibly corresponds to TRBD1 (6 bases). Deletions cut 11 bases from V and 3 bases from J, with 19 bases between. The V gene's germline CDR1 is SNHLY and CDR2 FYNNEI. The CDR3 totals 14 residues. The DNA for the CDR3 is TGTGCCTCGCGCGCGGGGGCGGTTGACACTGAAGCTTTCTTT. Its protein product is CASRAGAVDTEAFF. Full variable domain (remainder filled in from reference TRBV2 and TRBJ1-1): EPEVTQTPSHQVTQMGQEVILRCVPISNHLYFYWYRQILGQKVEFLVSFYNNEISEKSEIFDDQFSVERPDGSNFTLKIRSTKLEDSAMYFCASRAGAVDTEAFFGQGTRLTVV.

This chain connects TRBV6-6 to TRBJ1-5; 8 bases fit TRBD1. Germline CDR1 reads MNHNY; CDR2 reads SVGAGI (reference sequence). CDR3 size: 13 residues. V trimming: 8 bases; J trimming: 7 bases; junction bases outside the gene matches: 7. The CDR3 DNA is TGTGCCAGCGGAGACAGGGGCGGCCAGCCCCAGCATTTT. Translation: CASGDRGGQPQHF.

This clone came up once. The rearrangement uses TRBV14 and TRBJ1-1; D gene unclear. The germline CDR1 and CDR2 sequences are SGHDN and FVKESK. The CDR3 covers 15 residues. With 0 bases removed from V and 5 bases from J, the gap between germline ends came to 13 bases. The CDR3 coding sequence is TGTGCCAGCAGCCAAGATTGGGCGGGCGGGACTGAAGCTTTCTTT. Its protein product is CASSQDWAGGTEAFF.

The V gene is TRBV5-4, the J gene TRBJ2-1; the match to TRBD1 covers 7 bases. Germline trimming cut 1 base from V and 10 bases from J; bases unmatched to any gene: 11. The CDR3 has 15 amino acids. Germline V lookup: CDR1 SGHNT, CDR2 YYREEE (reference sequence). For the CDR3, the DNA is TGTGCCAGCAGCTTGCCCCGGACAGGTGACTTCGAGCAGTTCTTC. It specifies CASSLPRTGDFEQFF.

This CDR3 is CASSVSSGRWPDTQYF. The CDR3 DNA is TGTGCCAGCAGCGTTTCTAGCGGGAGATGGCCAGATACGCAGTATTTT. This rearrangement joins TRBV9 to TRBJ2-3; 10 nucleotides agree with TRBD2. The germline V gene encodes CDR1 SGDLS and CDR2 YYNGEE. The CDR3 consists of 16 residues. J lost 4 bases, V lost 2 bases, and 7 bases had no gene match.

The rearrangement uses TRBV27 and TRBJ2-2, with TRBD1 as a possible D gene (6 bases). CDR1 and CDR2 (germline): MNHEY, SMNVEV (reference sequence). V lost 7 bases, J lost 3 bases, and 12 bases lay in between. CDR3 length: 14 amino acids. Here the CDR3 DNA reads TGTGCCAGCAAGCAGGGGTGGGACACCGGGGAGCTGTTTTTT. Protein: CASKQGWDTGELFF.

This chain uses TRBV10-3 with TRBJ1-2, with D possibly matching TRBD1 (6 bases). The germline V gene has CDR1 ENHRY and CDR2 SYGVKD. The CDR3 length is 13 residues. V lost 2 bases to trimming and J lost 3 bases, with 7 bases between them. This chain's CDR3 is CAISEQGHYGYTF. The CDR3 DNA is TGTGCCATCAGTGAGCAGGGGCACTATGGCTACACCTTC.

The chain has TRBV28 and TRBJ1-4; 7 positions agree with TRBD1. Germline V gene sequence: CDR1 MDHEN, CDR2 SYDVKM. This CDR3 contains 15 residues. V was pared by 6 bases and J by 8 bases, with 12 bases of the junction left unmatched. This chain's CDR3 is CASRTGPRLNEKLFF. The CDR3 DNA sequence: TGTGCCAGCAGGACAGGGCCCCGGTTAAACGAAAAACTGTTTTTT. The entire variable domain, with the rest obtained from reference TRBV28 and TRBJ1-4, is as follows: DVKVTQSSRYLVKRTGEKVFLECVQDMDHENMFWYRQDPGLGLRLIYFSYDVKMKEKGDIPEGYSVSREKKERFSLILESASTNQTSMYLCASRTGPRLNEKLFFGSGTQLSVL.

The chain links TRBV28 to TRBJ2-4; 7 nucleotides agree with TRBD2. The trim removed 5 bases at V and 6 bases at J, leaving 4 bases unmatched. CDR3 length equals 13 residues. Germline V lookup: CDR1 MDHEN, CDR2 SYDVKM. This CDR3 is CASSPGGGNIQYF. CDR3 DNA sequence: TGTGCCAGCAGTCCTGGGGGGGGAAACATTCAGTACTTC.

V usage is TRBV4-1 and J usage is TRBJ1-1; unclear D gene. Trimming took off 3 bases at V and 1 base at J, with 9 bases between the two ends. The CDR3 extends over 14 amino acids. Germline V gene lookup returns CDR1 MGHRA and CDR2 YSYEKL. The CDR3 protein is CASSHATQNTEAFF. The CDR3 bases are TGCGCCAGCAGCCACGCTACGCAGAACACTGAAGCTTTCTTT.

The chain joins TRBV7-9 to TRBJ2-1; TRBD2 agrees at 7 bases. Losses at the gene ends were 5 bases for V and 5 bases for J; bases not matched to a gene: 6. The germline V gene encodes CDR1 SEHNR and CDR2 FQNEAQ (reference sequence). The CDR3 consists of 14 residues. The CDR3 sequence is CASSLWTSDNEQFF. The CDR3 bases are TGTGCCAGCAGCCTCTGGACTAGTGACAATGAGCAGTTCTTC.

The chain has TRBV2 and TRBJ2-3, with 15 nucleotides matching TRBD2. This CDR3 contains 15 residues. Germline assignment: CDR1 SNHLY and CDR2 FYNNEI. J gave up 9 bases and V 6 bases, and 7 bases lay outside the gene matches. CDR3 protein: CASRGTSGRILTQYF. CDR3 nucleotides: TGTGCCAGCAGGGGGACTAGCGGGAGGATTCTAACGCAGTATTTT. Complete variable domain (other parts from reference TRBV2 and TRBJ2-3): EPEVTQTPSHQVTQMGQEVILRCVPISNHLYFYWYRQILGQKVEFLVSFYNNEISEKSEIFDDQFSVERPDGSNFTLKIRSTKLEDSAMYFCASRGTSGRILTQYFGPGTRLTVL.